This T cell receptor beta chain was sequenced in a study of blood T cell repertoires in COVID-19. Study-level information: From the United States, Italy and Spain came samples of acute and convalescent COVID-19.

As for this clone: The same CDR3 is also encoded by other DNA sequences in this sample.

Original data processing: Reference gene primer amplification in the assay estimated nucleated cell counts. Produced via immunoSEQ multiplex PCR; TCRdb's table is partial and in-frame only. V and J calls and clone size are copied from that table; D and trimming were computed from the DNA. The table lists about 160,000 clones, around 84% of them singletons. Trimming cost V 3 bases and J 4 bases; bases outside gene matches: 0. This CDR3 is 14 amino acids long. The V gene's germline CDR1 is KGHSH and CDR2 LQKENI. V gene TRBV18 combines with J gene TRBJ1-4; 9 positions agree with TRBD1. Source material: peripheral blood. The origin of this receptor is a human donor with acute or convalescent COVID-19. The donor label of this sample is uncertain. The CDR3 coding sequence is TGTGCCAGCTCACCGGGACAGGGTAATGAAAAACTGTTTTTT. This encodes CASSPGQGNEKLFF.